This T cell receptor beta chain derives from a study of T-cell reconstitution after alpha-beta-depleted transplantation in children. The table lists this clonotype with a few counts. V lost 3 bases to trimming and J lost 2 bases, with 13 bases between them. CDR1 is MDHEN and CDR2 is SYDVKM in the germline V gene. This CDR3 is 15 amino acids long. For TCRbeta, the library was prepared with unique molecular identifiers. MiXCR, run by TCRdb on the PCR reads, gives a single entry per CDR3 protein. Of 95,000 to 120,000 distinct CDR3 sequences in the sample, almost 6.5% were seen once. The chain uses TRBV28 and TRBJ1-1; D perhaps matches TRBD1 (6 bases). The source material was PBMCs, mostly from graft donor cells, sampled 360 days after TCRalphabeta/CD19-depleted stem cell transplant. The TCR was taken from a male patient between 2 and 10 years old who had a stem cell transplant for acute lymphoblastic leukemia, so the T cells may come from the graft donor. The CDR3 region is CASSLHRVGNTEAFF. The CDR3 bases are TGTGCCAGCAGTTTGCACAGGGTGGGAAACACTGAAGCTTTCTTT.